This T cell receptor beta chain came from a study of shared clonotypes between healthy human individuals. Study at large: In total, the donors were a couple of women and three men aged 18 to 49. Study conclusions and caveats: The study found roughly 5% of naive CD4 clonotypes shared across a handful of donors.

Original processing notes: Because ImmunoSEQ provided only junction sequences with no quality scores, the filtering differed. The protocol was immunoSEQ multiplex PCR, while the TCRdb copy is restricted to in-frame clones and leaves out a portion. V and J calls and clone size are copied from that table; D and trimming were computed from the DNA. Among about 2.4 million clones listed, over 85% were seen once. Participating donors were healthy, HIV-negative adults free of recent acute infections or vaccinations. The CDR3 is 17 residues long. Trimming cost V 0 bases and J 3 bases; bases outside gene matches: 4. Germline CDR1 and CDR2: LGHNA and YNFKEQ. With respect to this clone: Its specificity is unknown.

This TCR was recovered from a man aged 18 to 29 in good health. Some clones in this sample may be carry-over from other donors' samples. The chain links TRBV4-2 to TRBJ2-7; TRBD2 matches at 14 bases. The material sequenced was naive CD4+ T cells from PBMCs. Subset given: CD45RA+ positively selected. CDR3 sequence (DNA): TGTGCCAGCAGCCAAGAGGGGACTAGCGGGAGCCGCTACGAGCAGTACTTC. This translates into CASSQEGTSGSRYEQYF.